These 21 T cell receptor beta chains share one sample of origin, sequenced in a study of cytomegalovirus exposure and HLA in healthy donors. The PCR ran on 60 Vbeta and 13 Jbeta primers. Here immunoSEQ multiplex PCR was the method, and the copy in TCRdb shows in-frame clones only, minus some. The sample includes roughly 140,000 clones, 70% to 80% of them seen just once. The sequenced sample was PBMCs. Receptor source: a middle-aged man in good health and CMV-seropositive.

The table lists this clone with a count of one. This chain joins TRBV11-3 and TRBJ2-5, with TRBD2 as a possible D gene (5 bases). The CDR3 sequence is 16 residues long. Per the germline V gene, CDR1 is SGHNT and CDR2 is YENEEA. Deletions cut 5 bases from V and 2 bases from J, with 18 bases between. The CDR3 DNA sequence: TGTGCCAGCAGCCCCAGATCCGGGAACCAGCAAGAGACCCAGTACTTC. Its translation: CASSPRSGNQQETQYF. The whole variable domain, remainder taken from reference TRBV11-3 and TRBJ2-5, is EAGVVQSPRYKIIEKKQPVAFWCNPISGHNTLYWYLQNLGQGPELLIRYENEEAVDDSQLPKDRFSAERLKGVDSTLKIQPAELGDSAVYLCASSPRSGNQQETQYFGPGTRLLVL.

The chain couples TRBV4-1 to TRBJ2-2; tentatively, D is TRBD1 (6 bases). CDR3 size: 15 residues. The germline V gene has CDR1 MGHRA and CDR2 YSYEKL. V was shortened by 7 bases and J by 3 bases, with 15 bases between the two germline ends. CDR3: CASTEKGGYTGELFF. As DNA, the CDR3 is TGCGCCAGCACCGAGAAAGGGGGATACACCGGGGAGCTGTTTTTT.

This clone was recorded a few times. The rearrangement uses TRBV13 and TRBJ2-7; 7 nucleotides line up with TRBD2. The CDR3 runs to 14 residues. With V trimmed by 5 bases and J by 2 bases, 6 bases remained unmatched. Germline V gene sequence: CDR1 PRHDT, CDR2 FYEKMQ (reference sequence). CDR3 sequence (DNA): TGTGCCAGCAGCCAGAGACTAGCTGCCTACGAGCAGTACTTC. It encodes CASSQRLAAYEQYF.

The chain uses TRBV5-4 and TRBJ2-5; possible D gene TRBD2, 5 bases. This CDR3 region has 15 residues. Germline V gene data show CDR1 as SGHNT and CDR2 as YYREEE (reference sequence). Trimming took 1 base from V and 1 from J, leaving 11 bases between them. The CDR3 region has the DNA TGTGCCAGCAGCTTGAGGAGCGGACCCCAAGAGACCCAGTACTTC. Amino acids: CASSLRSGPQETQYF.

CDR3 nucleotides: TGCGCCAGCAGCTTGCGGTCCGGCACTACGGGTAATGAGCAGTTCTTC. It codes for CASSLRSGTTGNEQFF. The rearrangement links TRBV5-1 to TRBJ2-1, with D uncertain. The CDR3 is made up of 16 amino acids. V shed 1 base and J shed 7 bases, with 18 bases lying between them. Germline values: CDR1 SGHRS, CDR2 YFSETQ.

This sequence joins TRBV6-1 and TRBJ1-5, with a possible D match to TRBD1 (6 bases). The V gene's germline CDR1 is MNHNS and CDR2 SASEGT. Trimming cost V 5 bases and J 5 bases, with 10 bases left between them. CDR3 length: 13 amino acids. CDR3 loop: CASSWGRDQPQHF. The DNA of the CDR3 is TGTGCCAGCAGTTGGGGGCGCGATCAGCCCCAGCATTTT.

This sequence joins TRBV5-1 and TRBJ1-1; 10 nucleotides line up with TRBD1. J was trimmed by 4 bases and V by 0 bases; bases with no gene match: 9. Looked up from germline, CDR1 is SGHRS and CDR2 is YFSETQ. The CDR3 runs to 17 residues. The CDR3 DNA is TGCGCCAGCAGCTTGGGCGGACAGGGGGGGGGCCTCACTGAAGCTTTCTTT. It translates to CASSLGGQGGGLTEAFF.

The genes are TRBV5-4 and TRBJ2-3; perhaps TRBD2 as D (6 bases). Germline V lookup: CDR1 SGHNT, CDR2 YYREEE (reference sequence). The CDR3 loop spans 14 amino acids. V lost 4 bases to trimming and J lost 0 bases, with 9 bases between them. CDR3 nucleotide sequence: TGTGCCAGCAGCCGTGGGGGGAGCACAGATACGCAGTATTTT. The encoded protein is CASSRGGSTDTQYF.

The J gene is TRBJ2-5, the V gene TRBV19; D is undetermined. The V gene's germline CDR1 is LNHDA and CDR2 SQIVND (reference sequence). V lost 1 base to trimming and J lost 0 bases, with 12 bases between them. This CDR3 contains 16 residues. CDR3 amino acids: CASSIGIQVDQETQYF. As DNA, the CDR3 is TGTGCCAGTAGTATAGGTATTCAGGTTGACCAAGAGACCCAGTACTTC.

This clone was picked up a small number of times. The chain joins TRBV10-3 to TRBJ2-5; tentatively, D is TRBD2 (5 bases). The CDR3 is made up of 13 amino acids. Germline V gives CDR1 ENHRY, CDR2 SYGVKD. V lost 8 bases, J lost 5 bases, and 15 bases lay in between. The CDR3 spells CAIGRGSGETQYF. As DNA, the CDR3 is TGTGCCATCGGACGAGGGAGTGGGGAGACCCAGTACTTC.

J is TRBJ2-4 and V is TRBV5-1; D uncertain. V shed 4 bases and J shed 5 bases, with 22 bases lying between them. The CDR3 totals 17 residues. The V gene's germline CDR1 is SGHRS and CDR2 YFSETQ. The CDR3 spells CASSPDPQVHSQNIQYF. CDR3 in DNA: TGCGCCAGCAGCCCAGACCCTCAAGTCCACAGTCAAAACATTCAGTACTTC.

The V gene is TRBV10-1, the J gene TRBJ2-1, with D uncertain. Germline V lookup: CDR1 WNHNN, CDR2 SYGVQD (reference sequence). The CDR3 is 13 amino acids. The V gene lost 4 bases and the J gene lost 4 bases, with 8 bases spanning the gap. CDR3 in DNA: TGCGCCAGCAGTGTAGAGAGTTACAATGAGCAGTTCTTC. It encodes CASSVESYNEQFF.

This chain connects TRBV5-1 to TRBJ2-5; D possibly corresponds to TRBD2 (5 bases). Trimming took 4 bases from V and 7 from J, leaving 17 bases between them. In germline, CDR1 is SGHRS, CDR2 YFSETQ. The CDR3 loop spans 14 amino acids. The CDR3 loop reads CASSPGLVAGTQYF. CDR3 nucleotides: TGCGCCAGCAGCCCCGGGTTAGTTGCGGGGACCCAGTACTTC.

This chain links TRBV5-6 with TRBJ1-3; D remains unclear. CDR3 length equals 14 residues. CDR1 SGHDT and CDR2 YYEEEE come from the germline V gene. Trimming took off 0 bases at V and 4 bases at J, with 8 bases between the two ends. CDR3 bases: TGTGCCAGCAGCTTGGAAACAAAGGGAAACACCATATATTTT. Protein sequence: CASSLETKGNTIYF.

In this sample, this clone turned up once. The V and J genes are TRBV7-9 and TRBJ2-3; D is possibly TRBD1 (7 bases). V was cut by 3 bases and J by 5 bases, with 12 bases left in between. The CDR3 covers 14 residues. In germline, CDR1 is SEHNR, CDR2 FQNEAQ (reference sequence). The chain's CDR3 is CASSFTQGGDTQYF. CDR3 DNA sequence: TGTGCCAGCAGCTTTACCCAGGGGGGAGATACGCAGTATTTT.

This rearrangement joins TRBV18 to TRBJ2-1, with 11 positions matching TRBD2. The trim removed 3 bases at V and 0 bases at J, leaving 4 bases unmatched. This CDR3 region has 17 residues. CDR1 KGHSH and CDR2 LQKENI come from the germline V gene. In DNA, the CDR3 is TGTGCCAGCTCACCCCTAACTAGCGGGAGCTCCTACAATGAGCAGTTCTTC. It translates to CASSPLTSGSSYNEQFF.

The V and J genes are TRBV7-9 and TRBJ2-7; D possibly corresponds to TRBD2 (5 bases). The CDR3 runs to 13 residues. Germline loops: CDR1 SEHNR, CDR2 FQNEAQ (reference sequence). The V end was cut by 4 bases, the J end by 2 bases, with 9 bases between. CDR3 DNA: TGTGCCAGCAGCTCCTCGGGGACCTACGAGCAGTACTTC. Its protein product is CASSSSGTYEQYF.

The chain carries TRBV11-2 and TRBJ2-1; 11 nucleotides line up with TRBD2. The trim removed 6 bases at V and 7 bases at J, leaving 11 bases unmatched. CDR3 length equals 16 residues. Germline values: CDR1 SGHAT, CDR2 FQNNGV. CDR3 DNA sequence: TGTGCCAGCAGAAGACTAGCGGGGAGAGTTTCGAATGAGCAGTTCTTC. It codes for CASRRLAGRVSNEQFF.

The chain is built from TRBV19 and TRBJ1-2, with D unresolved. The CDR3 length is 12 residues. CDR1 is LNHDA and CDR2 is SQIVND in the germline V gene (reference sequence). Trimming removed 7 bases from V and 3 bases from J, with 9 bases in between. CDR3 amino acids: CASTREYYGYTF. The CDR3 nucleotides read TGTGCCAGTACGCGGGAGTACTATGGCTACACCTTC.

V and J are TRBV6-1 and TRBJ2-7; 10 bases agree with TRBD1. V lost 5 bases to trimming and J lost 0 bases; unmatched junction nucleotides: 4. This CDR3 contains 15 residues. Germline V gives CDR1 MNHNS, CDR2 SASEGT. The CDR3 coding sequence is TGTGCCAGCAGTTCCGGGACAGGGGACTCCTACGAGCAGTACTTC. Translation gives CASSSGTGDSYEQYF.

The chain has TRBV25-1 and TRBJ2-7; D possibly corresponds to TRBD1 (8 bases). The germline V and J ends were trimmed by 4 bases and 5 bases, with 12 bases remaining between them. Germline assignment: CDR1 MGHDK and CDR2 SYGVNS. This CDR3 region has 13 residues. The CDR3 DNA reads TGTGCCAGCAGTGGACAGGGGAGGGACGAGCAGTACTTC. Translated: CASSGQGRDEQYF.